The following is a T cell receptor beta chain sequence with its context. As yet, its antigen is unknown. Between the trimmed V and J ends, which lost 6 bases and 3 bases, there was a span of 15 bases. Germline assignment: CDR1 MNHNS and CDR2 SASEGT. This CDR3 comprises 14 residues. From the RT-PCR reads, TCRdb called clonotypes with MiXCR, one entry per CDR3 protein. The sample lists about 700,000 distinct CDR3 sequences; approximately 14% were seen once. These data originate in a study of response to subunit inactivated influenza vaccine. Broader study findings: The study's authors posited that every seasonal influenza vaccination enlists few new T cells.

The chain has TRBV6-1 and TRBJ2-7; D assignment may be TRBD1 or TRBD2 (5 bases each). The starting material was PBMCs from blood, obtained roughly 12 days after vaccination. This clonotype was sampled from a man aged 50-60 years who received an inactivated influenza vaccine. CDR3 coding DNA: TGTGCCAGCAGCCTCTGGGACGCGGACTACGAGCAGTACTTC. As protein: CASSLWDADYEQYF.